The 15 T cell receptor beta chains reported below all come from one sample, sequenced in a study of cytomegalovirus exposure and HLA in healthy donors. The PCR used 60 Vbeta and 13 Jbeta primers. Assay: immunoSEQ multiplex PCR; the TCRdb copy retains only in-frame clones and omits some. This table holds about 81,000 clones, approximately 90% found once. The sample taken for sequencing was PBMCs. The receptors originated from a man between 18 and 35 years old in good health and CMV-seronegative.

CDR3 sequence reads: CASSEIGQGSVQETQYF. The CDR3, as DNA: TGTGCCAGCAGTGAAATCGGACAGGGGTCAGTCCAAGAGACCCAGTACTTC. The chain uses TRBV25-1 and TRBJ2-5; 9 bases match TRBD1. J lost 1 base, V lost 2 bases, and 8 bases had no gene match. Germline V lookup: CDR1 MGHDK, CDR2 SYGVNS. The CDR3 sequence is 17 residues long.

This chain links TRBV7-8 with TRBJ1-2; possible D gene TRBD1, 5 bases. CDR1 SGHVS and CDR2 FQNEAQ come from the germline V gene. The CDR3 has 16 amino acids. V lost 5 bases and J lost 2, with 18 bases in between. The CDR3 bases are TGTGCCAGCAGCCACTCCCGACAGAGAATAAACTATGGCTACACCTTC. This codes for CASSHSRQRINYGYTF.

The chain couples TRBV5-5 to TRBJ2-7; TRBD2 aligns across 12 bases. The germline V gene has CDR1 SGHKS and CDR2 YYEKEE (reference sequence). Germline trimming cut 2 bases from V and 3 bases from J; bases unmatched to any gene: 6. CDR3 length: 16 amino acids. CDR3: CASSFGLAGPDYEQYF. CDR3 nucleotide sequence: TGTGCCAGCAGCTTCGGACTAGCGGGACCTGACTACGAGCAGTACTTC.

This clone came up once. The rearrangement links TRBV2 to TRBJ1-5; a possible D gene is TRBD1 (6 bases). V was pared by 4 bases and J by 5 bases, with 6 bases between. The CDR3 consists of 12 residues. The V gene's germline CDR1 is SNHLY and CDR2 FYNNEI. Written as DNA, the CDR3 is TGTGCCAGCAGTGGGGGGCATCAGCCCCAGCATTTT. Amino acid sequence: CASSGGHQPQHF.

The rearrangement joins TRBV27 to TRBJ2-4, with 7 bases aligning to TRBD1. The trim removed 6 bases at V and 1 base at J, leaving 3 bases unmatched. The CDR3 is made up of 14 amino acids. Germline CDR1 is MNHEY and CDR2 is SMNVEV (reference sequence). The CDR3 loop reads CASRLQGAKNIQYF. The CDR3 nucleotides are TGTGCCAGCAGGTTACAGGGGGCCAAAAACATTCAGTACTTC.

The chain joins TRBV5-1 to TRBJ2-4; the D gene is possibly TRBD2 (6 bases). This CDR3 comprises 13 residues. From germline, CDR1 is SGHRS and CDR2 YFSETQ. Trimming removed 6 bases at V and 6 bases at J, with 13 bases between. The CDR3 region has the DNA TGCGCCAGCACGGTCGCGGGAAGAAACATTCAGTACTTC. It encodes CASTVAGRNIQYF.

This chain connects TRBV4-3 to TRBJ2-1; 8 positions agree with TRBD2. There are 15 residues in the CDR3. Trimming at V came to 3 bases and at J to 8 bases, leaving 9 bases not matched to a gene. Germline CDR1 and CDR2: LGHNA and YSLEER. CDR3 loop: CASSQGLGVKHEQFF. The CDR3 DNA follows: TGCGCCAGCAGCCAGGGACTAGGAGTTAAGCATGAGCAGTTCTTC.

The chain has TRBV7-3 and TRBJ1-1, with 9 positions matching TRBD1. The CDR3 runs to 15 residues. CDR1 is SGHTA, CDR2 FQGTGA, per germline. The V segment lost 5 bases and the J segment 1 base; nucleotides outside the gene matches: 5. For the CDR3, the DNA is TGTGCCAGCAGCATCGACAGGGGGTCGAACACTGAAGCTTTCTTT. Protein: CASSIDRGSNTEAFF.

This clone was observed once. The genes are TRBV2 and TRBJ2-7, with 11 nucleotides matching TRBD1. The germline V gene has CDR1 SNHLY and CDR2 FYNNEI. V shed 0 bases and J 8 bases; nucleotides not matched to a gene: 6. The CDR3 is 15 amino acids. CDR3 in amino acids: CASSEAGTGGRQQYF. The CDR3 DNA sequence: TGTGCCAGCAGTGAAGCAGGGACAGGGGGTCGTCAGCAGTACTTC.

This clone has just a few counts. The chain links TRBV11-3 to TRBJ2-5; 7 bases match TRBD1. J gave up 1 base and V 5 bases, and 7 bases lay outside the gene matches. Per germline, CDR1 SGHNT and CDR2 YENEEA. This CDR3 is 15 amino acids long. The CDR3 DNA reads as TGTGCCAGCAGCCGTACAGGGGCTCTCCAAGAGACCCAGTACTTC. Translated, it gives CASSRTGALQETQYF. Combining the CDR3 with reference TRBV11-3 and TRBJ2-5 gives the whole variable domain EAGVVQSPRYKIIEKKQPVAFWCNPISGHNTLYWYLQNLGQGPELLIRYENEEAVDDSQLPKDRFSAERLKGVDSTLKIQPAELGDSAVYLCASSRTGALQETQYFGPGTRLLVL.

J is TRBJ2-2 and V is TRBV11-2; 8 nucleotides align to TRBD2. This CDR3 region has 15 residues. Germline trimming cut 8 bases from V and 7 bases from J; bases unmatched to any gene: 12. Germline CDR1 reads SGHAT; CDR2 reads FQNNGV. The CDR3 reads CASGGYQREIGELFF. As DNA, the CDR3 is TGTGCCAGCGGCGGATACCAGCGGGAGATCGGGGAGCTGTTTTTT.

Comments on this clone: The conserved final phenylalanine or tryptophan is absent from the CDR3, which likely points to a read error. The DNA is left out, because the CDR3 cannot be placed on it with certainty; the CDR3 is given as TCRdb lists it. The gene calls are TRBV6-1 and TRBJ1-1. Germline values: CDR1 MNHNS, CDR2 SASEGT. The CDR3 spans 14 amino acids, including both terminal residues. CDR3 protein: CASSEVLLRAEDKI.

In nucleotides, the CDR3 is TGTGCCAGCAGCCGGAACATCGGGAGCAATCAGCCCCAGCATTTT. It is translated as CASSRNIGSNQPQHF. The chain links TRBV5-6 to TRBJ1-5, with no clear D. V gave up 4 bases and J gave up 1 base, with 12 bases separating them. The CDR3 has 15 residues. From germline, CDR1 is SGHDT and CDR2 YYEEEE.

The rearrangement uses TRBV19 and TRBJ1-5, with D perhaps TRBD1 (6 bases). CDR1 is LNHDA and CDR2 is SQIVND in the germline V gene (reference sequence). Trimming stripped 11 bases from V and 4 bases from J, with 15 bases between. The CDR3 loop spans 13 amino acids. In nucleotides, the CDR3 is TGTGCCGGAGCACAGGGAGTAAATCAGCCCCAGCATTTT. Translated: CAGAQGVNQPQHF. The entire variable domain, with the rest obtained from reference TRBV19 and TRBJ1-5, is as follows: DGGITQSPKYLFRKEGQNVTLSCEQNLNHDAMYWYRQDPGQGLRLIYYSQIVNDFQKGDIAEGYSVSREKKESFPLTVTSAQKNPTAFYLCAGAQGVNQPQHFGDGTRLSIL.

This chain uses TRBV7-2 with TRBJ1-1, with D unclear. With 5 bases removed from V and 7 bases from J, the gap between germline ends came to 8 bases. This CDR3 is built from 11 residues. Germline CDR1 and CDR2: SGHTA and FQGNSA. Written as DNA, the CDR3 is TGTGCCAGCAGCCGATCAGGTGAAGCTTTCTTT. Its protein is CASSRSGEAFF.